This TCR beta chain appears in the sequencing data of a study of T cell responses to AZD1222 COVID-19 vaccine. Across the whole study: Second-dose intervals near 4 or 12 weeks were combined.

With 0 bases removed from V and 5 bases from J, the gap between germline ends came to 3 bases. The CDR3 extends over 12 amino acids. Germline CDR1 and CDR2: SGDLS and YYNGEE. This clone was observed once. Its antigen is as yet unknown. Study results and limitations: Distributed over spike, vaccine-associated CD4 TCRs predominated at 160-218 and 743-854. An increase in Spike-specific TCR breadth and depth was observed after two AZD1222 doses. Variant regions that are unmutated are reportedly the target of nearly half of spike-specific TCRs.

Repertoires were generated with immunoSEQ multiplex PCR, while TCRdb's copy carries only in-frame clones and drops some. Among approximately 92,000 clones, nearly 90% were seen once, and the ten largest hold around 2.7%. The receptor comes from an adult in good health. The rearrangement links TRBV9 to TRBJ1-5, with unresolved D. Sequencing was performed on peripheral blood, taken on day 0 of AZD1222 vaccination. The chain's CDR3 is CASSVGDQPQHF. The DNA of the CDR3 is TGTGCCAGCAGCGTAGGAGATCAGCCCCAGCATTTT. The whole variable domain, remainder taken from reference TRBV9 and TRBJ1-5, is DSGVTQTPKHLITATGQRVTLRCSPRSGDLSVYWYQQSLDQGLQFLIQYYNGEERAKGNILERFSAQQFPDLHSELNLSSLELGDSALYFCASSVGDQPQHFGDGTRLSIL.